A single T cell receptor (beta chain) is shown here with its context. The target antigen is unknown. This sample is part of a study of OX40 agonist ivuxolimab in advanced cancers. Findings and caveats of the study: Also present in some nonresponders was a low level of normalized T-cell clonal expansion.

Profiling relied on immunoSEQ multiplex PCR, and the TCRdb table lists in-frame clones only, not all of them. The table records some 50,000 clones, approximately 86% of them present only once. Trimming at V came to 2 bases and at J to 3 bases, leaving 6 bases not matched to a gene. Germline values: CDR1 LGHNA, CDR2 YNFKEQ. The CDR3 has 15 amino acids. Sequencing was performed on CD4+ or CD8+ T cells sorted from blood, taken in a trial of the OX40 agonist ivuxolimab. The TCR originated in an adult with an advanced solid tumor such as melanoma, head and neck, liver or kidney cancer. V and J are TRBV4-2 and TRBJ2-7; 8 bases agree with TRBD2. The CDR3 sequence is CASSQYTSGNYEQYF. CDR3 nucleotide sequence: TGTGCCAGCAGCCAATACACTAGCGGAAACTACGAGCAGTACTTC.